The clone carrying this T cell receptor (beta chain) was counted a single time. This sample also contains other DNA sequences that code for the same CDR3. Germline V CDR1 and CDR2: SGHTA, FQGNSA. The CDR3 totals 15 residues. V gave up 2 bases and J gave up 4 bases; unmatched junction bases: 3. This record belongs to a study of blood T cell repertoires in COVID-19. Study overall: Acute and convalescent COVID-19 specimens originated in the United States, Italy and Spain. Sample material is recorded as cDNA or gDNA derived from T cells, B-cell-depleted T cells, or PBMCs.

In the original processing: Amplification with reference gene primers provided the estimates of nucleated cell counts. Measured with immunoSEQ multiplex PCR; TCRdb has only the in-frame clones, and not every one. V, J and clone size were drawn from that table, and D and trimming were deduced from the DNA. This sample has 200,000 to 250,000 clones, with about 78% found just once. The chain carries TRBV7-2 and TRBJ2-1, with 9 bases aligning to TRBD2. Source material: peripheral blood. This TCR was sampled from a woman in her 70s with acute or convalescent COVID-19. The CDR3 DNA is TGTGCCAGCAGCTTAACTAGCGGGCCTTACAATGAGCAGTTCTTC. It encodes CASSLTSGPYNEQFF.